Listed below are T cell receptor beta chains from one sample, sequenced in a study of cytomegalovirus exposure and HLA in healthy donors. Profiling relied on immunoSEQ multiplex PCR, and the TCRdb table lists in-frame clones only, not all of them. Of 110,000 to 150,000 clones in the sample, about three quarters are singletons; the top ten hold under 2%. Sequencing was done on a sample of PBMCs. The receptors originated from a female donor in good health and CMV-seronegative. Both conserved end residues are part of each CDR3. A D gene is named only where the DNA matches it firmly. Where a row states a size, it is once, few, many or the class of an expanded clone; other rows omit it.

CDR3 | DNA | D | length | J | size | V
CASSPNRGRGFRYNEQFF | TGTGCCAGCAGCCCGAATAGGGGAAGGGGATTTCGCTACAATGAGCAGTTCTTC | - | 18 | TRBJ2-1 | few | TRBV7-9
CASSTGWEGRTEAFF | TGTGCCAGCAGCACGGGGTGGGAGGGGCGGACTGAAGCTTTCTTT | - | 15 | TRBJ1-1 | few | TRBV7-9
CASSQGQGIWEQFF | TGCGCCAGCAGCCAAGGACAGGGCATTTGGGAGCAGTTCTTC | TRBD1 | 14 | TRBJ2-1 | - | TRBV4-1
CSVSSTSIRNEQFF | TGCAGCGTTTCTTCCACTAGCATCCGGAATGAGCAGTTCTTC | - | 14 | TRBJ2-1 | - | TRBV29-1
CASDPSGSIGNEQFF | TGCGCCAGTGATCCTAGCGGGAGTATTGGGAATGAGCAGTTCTTC | TRBD2 | 15 | TRBJ2-1 | - | TRBV5-1
CSAPRWGGSEGTQYF | TGCAGCGCCCCCCGCTGGGGCGGGAGCGAGGGTACGCAGTATTTT | TRBD2 | 15 | TRBJ2-3 | few | TRBV29-1
CATSRDGGQPQHF | TGTGCCACCAGCAGAGATGGAGGTCAGCCCCAGCATTTT | - | 13 | TRBJ1-5 | - | TRBV15
CASSLDGSLGSGANVLTF | TGCGCCAGCAGCTTGGATGGGTCCCTAGGTTCTGGGGCCAACGTCCTGACTTTC | - | 18 | TRBJ2-6 | - | TRBV5-1
CASSFQTADTQYF | TGTGCTAGCAGCTTTCAAACGGCAGATACGCAGTATTTT | - | 13 | TRBJ2-3 | - | TRBV7-7
CASSSQQGGQFF | TGCGCCAGCAGCTCCCAACAGGGTGGGCAGTTCTTC | - | 12 | TRBJ2-1 | once | TRBV5-1
CASSLDNAGRADTQYF | TGTGCCAGCAGTCTGGATAACGCGGGAAGAGCAGATACGCAGTATTTT | - | 16 | TRBJ2-3 | - | TRBV28
CASTPSHRSYEQYF | TGTGCCAGCACCCCAAGTCACAGGTCCTACGAGCAGTACTTC | - | 14 | TRBJ2-7 | - | TRBV27
CASRLTVARFTGELFF | TGTGCAAGTCGCTTAACGGTAGCGAGATTCACCGGGGAGCTGTTTTTT | - | 16 | TRBJ2-2 | - | TRBV12-2
CASSYTGRRNEQFF | TGTGCCAGCAGTTATACGGGTAGGCGGAATGAGCAGTTCTTC | - | 14 | TRBJ2-1 | - | TRBV28
CASSRLAGVSHEQFF | TGTGCCAGCAGTCGGCTAGCGGGAGTATCCCATGAGCAGTTCTTC | TRBD2 | 15 | TRBJ2-1 | - | TRBV2
CASSYSRRPYEQYF | TGTGCCAGCAGTTACTCGAGGCGGCCCTACGAGCAGTACTTC | - | 14 | TRBJ2-7 | - | TRBV6-6
CASRTGAYGYTF | TGTGCCAGCAGAACTGGGGCCTATGGCTACACCTTC | - | 12 | TRBJ1-2 | - | TRBV28
CASRDREVNQPQHF | TGCGCCAGCAGGGACAGGGAGGTCAATCAGCCCCAGCATTTT | TRBD1 | 14 | TRBJ1-5 | - | TRBV10-1
CASSLTGTSGYEQYF | TGTGCCAGCAGTCTTACAGGGACGAGTGGGTACGAGCAGTACTTC | - | 15 | TRBJ2-7 | few | TRBV6-5
CASSYSEFEGIQYF | TGTGCCAGCAGTTACTCTGAGTTCGAGGGCATTCAGTACTTC | - | 14 | TRBJ2-4 | few | TRBV6-6
CASSLTNRALSSPLHF | TGTGCCAGCTCACTAACTAACAGGGCTTTGAGTTCACCCCTCCACTTT | - | 16 | TRBJ1-6 | - | TRBV18
CASSPSGEAFF | TGTGCCAGCAGCCCGAGCGGTGAAGCTTTCTTT | - | 11 | TRBJ1-1 | few | TRBV7-8
CASSLTPSGNTIYF | TGTGCCAGCAGCTTGACTCCCTCTGGAAACACCATATATTTT | - | 14 | TRBJ1-3 | - | TRBV5-5
CASSTQGNTEAFF | TGTGCCAGCAGCACACAGGGGAACACTGAAGCTTTCTTT | - | 13 | TRBJ1-1 | - | TRBV7-3
CASSDSGSDADTQYF | TGTGCCAGCAGTGATTCGGGGTCAGATGCAGATACGCAGTATTTT | - | 15 | TRBJ2-3 | - | TRBV2
CASRTLGGEAFF | TGTGCCAGCAGGACCCTTGGAGGTGAAGCTTTCTTT | - | 12 | TRBJ1-1 | - | TRBV6-5
CASSSLDRAYNEQFF | TGTGCCAGCAGCTCCCTAGACAGGGCCTACAATGAGCAGTTCTTC | TRBD1 | 15 | TRBJ2-1 | - | TRBV5-4
CASPGGPQETQYF | TGCGCCAGCCCCGGGGGGCCCCAAGAGACCCAGTACTTC | - | 13 | TRBJ2-5 | - | TRBV23-1
CATSSGTGAYEQCF | TGTGCCACCAGCTCGGGGACAGGAGCCTACGAGCAGTGCTTC | TRBD1 | 14 | TRBJ2-7 | - | TRBV15
CASREGNTGELFF | TGTGCCAGCAGAGAGGGGAACACCGGGGAGCTGTTTTTT | - | 13 | TRBJ2-2 | - | TRBV28
CASRKTASNTEAFF | TGTGCCAGCAGAAAGACAGCGTCGAACACTGAAGCTTTCTTT | - | 14 | TRBJ1-1 | few | TRBV27
CASSLQGGNSPLHF | TGTGCCAGCAGCTTACAGGGAGGGAATTCACCCCTCCACTTT | - | 14 | TRBJ1-6 | few | TRBV7-3
CASSLSGGEQFF | TGTGCCAGCAGTTTATCAGGGGGCGAGCAGTTCTTC | TRBD1 | 12 | TRBJ2-1 | - | TRBV28
CASSLAGTSSTDTQYF | TGCGCCAGCAGCTTGGCCGGGACTAGCAGCACAGATACGCAGTATTTT | TRBD2 | 16 | TRBJ2-3 | - | TRBV5-1
CATKLGGDWETQYF | TGCGCCACAAAACTAGGGGGTGATTGGGAGACCCAGTACTTC | - | 14 | TRBJ2-5 | - | TRBV5-1
CASSSGLAGVVEQYF | TGTGCCAGCAGCTCGGGACTAGCGGGAGTCGTCGAGCAGTACTTC | TRBD2 | 15 | TRBJ2-7 | few | TRBV6-1
CASSVSGRVSIYEQYF | TGCGCCAGCAGCGTGAGCGGGAGAGTATCGATCTACGAGCAGTACTTC | TRBD2 | 16 | TRBJ2-7 | - | TRBV5-1
CASSPPRPADTQYF | TGTGCCAGCTCACCCCCGAGGCCCGCAGATACGCAGTATTTT | - | 14 | TRBJ2-3 | - | TRBV18
CASSVIGGSYEQYF | TGTGCCAGCAGCGTGATCGGGGGGTCCTACGAGCAGTACTTC | TRBD2 | 14 | TRBJ2-7 | - | TRBV5-4
CASRLAGGPAAQYF | TGTGCCAGCAGGTTGGCGGGAGGGCCAGCGGCGCAGTACTTC | TRBD2 | 14 | TRBJ2-7 | - | TRBV13
CASSVSSGEETQYF | TGTGCCAGCAGCGTATCTAGCGGGGAAGAGACCCAGTACTTC | TRBD2 | 14 | TRBJ2-5 | - | TRBV9
CAWTRAGLGETQYF | TGTGCCTGGACCAGGGCAGGGCTCGGGGAGACCCAGTACTTC | - | 14 | TRBJ2-5 | - | TRBV30
CASSPGQSSGNTIYF | TGTGCCAGCAGCCCGGGACAGAGCTCTGGAAACACCATATATTTT | TRBD1 | 15 | TRBJ1-3 | - | TRBV5-6
CASSKDPTGNQPQHF | TGTGCCAGCAGTAAAGACCCGACGGGGAATCAGCCCCAGCATTTT | - | 15 | TRBJ1-5 | - | TRBV27
CASSSLRDRGHGYTF | TGTGCCAGCAGCTCGCTCCGGGACAGGGGTCATGGCTACACCTTC | TRBD1 | 15 | TRBJ1-2 | - | TRBV7-9
CASSADRGPGYEQFF | TGTGCCAGCAGTGCGGACAGGGGGCCGGGGTATGAGCAGTTCTTC | TRBD1 | 15 | TRBJ2-1 | - | TRBV2
CASSGDRVRYGYTF | TGTGCCAGCAGTGGAGACAGGGTTCGGTATGGCTACACCTTC | TRBD1 | 14 | TRBJ1-2 | - | TRBV25-1
CASSPLNRGEQYF | TGTGCCAGCAGCCCCCTTAACCGGGGCGAGCAGTACTTC | - | 13 | TRBJ2-7 | few | TRBV28
CASSVDITRGSYNEQFF | TGTGCCAGCAGCGTAGATATCACCCGGGGAAGCTACAATGAGCAGTTCTTC | - | 17 | TRBJ2-1 | - | TRBV9
CATTPGDYRYNEQFF | TGTGCCACCACCCCCGGGGACTATCGCTACAATGAGCAGTTCTTC | TRBD2 | 15 | TRBJ2-1 | - | TRBV15
CASSFSAGGQPQHF | TGCGCCAGCAGCTTTTCCGCGGGAGGGCAGCCCCAGCATTTT | - | 14 | TRBJ1-5 | - | TRBV5-1
CAIKGPRQGPTDTQYF | TGTGCCATCAAAGGACCCAGACAGGGCCCCACAGATACGCAGTATTTT | TRBD1 | 16 | TRBJ2-3 | - | TRBV10-3
CASQLDRDRGQPQHF | TGTGCCAGCCAACTAGACCGGGACAGGGGTCAGCCCCAGCATTTT | TRBD1 | 15 | TRBJ1-5 | - | TRBV7-2
CASSLVGRGGGTEAFF | TGTGCCAGCAGCTTAGTCGGCAGAGGAGGAGGCACTGAAGCTTTCTTT | - | 16 | TRBJ1-1 | - | TRBV7-6
CASSFGGGSTEAFF | TGTGCCAGCAGCTTCGGGGGCGGGAGCACTGAAGCTTTCTTT | - | 14 | TRBJ1-1 | few | TRBV5-4
CASSPHLNTEAFF | TGTGCCAGCAGTCCCCACTTGAACACTGAAGCTTTCTTT | - | 13 | TRBJ1-1 | - | TRBV11-3
CASSPPAGGGSNQPQHF | TGTGCCAGCTCACCACCGGCGGGAGGAGGGAGCAATCAGCCCCAGCATTTT | - | 17 | TRBJ1-5 | - | TRBV18
CASSRQGDSNQPQHF | TGCGCCAGCAGCCGACAGGGAGATAGCAATCAGCCCCAGCATTTT | TRBD1 | 15 | TRBJ1-5 | - | TRBV5-1
CASSQDNWSSYNEQFF | TGTGCCAGCAGCCAAGATAACTGGAGCTCCTACAATGAGCAGTTCTTC | - | 16 | TRBJ2-1 | - | TRBV14